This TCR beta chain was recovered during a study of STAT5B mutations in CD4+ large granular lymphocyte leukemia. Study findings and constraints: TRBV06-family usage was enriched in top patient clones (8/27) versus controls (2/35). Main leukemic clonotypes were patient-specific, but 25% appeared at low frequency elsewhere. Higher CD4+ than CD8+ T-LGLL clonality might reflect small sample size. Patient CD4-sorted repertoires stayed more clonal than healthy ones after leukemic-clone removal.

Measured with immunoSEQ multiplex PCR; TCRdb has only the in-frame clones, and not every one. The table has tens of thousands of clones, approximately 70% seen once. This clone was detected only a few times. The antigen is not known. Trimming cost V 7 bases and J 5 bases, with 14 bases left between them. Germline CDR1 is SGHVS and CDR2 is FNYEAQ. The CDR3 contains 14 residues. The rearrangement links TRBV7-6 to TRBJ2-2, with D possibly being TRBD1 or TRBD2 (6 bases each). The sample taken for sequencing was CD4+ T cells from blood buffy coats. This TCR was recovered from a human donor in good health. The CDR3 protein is CASTGAGRTGELFF. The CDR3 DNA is TGTGCCAGCACGGGGGCTGGGAGGACCGGGGAGCTGTTTTTT.